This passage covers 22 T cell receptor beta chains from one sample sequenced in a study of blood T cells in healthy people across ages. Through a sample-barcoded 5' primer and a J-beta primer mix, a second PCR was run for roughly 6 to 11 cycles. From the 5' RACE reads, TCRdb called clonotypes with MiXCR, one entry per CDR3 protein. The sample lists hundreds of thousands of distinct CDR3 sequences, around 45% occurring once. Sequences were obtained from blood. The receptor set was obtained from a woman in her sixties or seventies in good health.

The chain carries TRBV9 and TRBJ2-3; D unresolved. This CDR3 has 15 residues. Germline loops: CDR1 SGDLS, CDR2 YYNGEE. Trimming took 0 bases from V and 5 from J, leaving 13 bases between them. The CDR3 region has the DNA TGTGCCAGCAGCGTAGACGCCCCCCCGGAAGATACGCAGTATTTT. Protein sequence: CASSVDAPPEDTQYF.

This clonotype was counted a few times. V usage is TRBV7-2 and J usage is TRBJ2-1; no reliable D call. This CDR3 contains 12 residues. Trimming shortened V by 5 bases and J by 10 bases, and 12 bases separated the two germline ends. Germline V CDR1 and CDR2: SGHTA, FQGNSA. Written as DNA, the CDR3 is TGTGCCAGCAGCCCCGGAGTACGGGAGCAGTTCTTC. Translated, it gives CASSPGVREQFF.

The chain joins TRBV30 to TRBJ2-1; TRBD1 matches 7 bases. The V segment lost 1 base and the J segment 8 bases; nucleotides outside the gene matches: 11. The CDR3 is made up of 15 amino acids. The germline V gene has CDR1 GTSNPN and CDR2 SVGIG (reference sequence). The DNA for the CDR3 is TGTGCCTGGAGTGAAGGGGGCTGGGAAGGAGATGAGCAGTTCTTC. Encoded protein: CAWSEGGWEGDEQFF.

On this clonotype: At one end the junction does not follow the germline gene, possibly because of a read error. In DNA, the CDR3 is TGTGCCAGCAGTCCCCCGAGGGCGTTAGCCGAAAACATTCAGTACTTC. This translates into CASSPPRALAENIQYF. The chain has TRBV12-3 or TRBV12-4 and TRBJ2-4; TRBD2 might be the D (5 bases). The CDR3 runs 16 residues.

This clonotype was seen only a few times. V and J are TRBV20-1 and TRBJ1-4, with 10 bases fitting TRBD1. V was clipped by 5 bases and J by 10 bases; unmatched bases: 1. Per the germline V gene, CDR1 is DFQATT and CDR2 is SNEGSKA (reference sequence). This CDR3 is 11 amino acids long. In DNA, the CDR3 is TGCAGTGCTGGGGACAGGGGAAAACTGTTTTTT. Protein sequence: CSAGDRGKLFF.

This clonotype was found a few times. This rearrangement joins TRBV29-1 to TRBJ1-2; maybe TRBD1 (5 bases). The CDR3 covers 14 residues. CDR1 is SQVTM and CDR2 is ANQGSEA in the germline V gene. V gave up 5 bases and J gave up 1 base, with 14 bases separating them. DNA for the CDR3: TGCAGCGTTACCGACCCGGACATTAACTATGGCTACACCTTC. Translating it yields CSVTDPDINYGYTF.

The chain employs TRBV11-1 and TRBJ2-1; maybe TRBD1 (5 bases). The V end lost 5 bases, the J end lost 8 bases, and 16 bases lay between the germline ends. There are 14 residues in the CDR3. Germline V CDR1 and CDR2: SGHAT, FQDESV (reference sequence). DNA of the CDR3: TGTGCCAGCAGCCTCCGATGGGGCTGGGATGAGCAGTTCTTC. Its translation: CASSLRWGWDEQFF.

DNA for the CDR3: TGTGCCAGCAGCGTGACTAGCGGGAGAGTAGATACGCAGTATTTT. Translated, it gives CASSVTSGRVDTQYF. This chain uses TRBV9 with TRBJ2-3, with TRBD2 matching over 12 bases. Germline V lookup: CDR1 SGDLS, CDR2 YYNGEE. Trimming at V came to 2 bases and at J to 5 bases, leaving 3 bases not matched to a gene. CDR3 length: 15 amino acids.

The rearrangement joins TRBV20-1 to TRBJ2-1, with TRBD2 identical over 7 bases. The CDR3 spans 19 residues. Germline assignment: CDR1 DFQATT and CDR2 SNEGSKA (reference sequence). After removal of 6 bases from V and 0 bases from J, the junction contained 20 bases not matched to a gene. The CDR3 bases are TGCAGTGCCCCTCATCCCGGGGGTAGCGGGCGGAGCTCCTACAATGAGCAGTTCTTC. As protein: CSAPHPGGSGRSSYNEQFF.

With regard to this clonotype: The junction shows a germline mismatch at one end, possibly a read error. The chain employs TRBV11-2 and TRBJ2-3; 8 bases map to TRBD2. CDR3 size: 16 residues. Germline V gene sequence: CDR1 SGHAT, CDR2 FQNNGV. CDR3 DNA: TGTGCCAGCAGCTCCCGGGAGGGGGGGATCACAGATATGCAGTATTTT. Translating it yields CASSSREGGITDMQYF.

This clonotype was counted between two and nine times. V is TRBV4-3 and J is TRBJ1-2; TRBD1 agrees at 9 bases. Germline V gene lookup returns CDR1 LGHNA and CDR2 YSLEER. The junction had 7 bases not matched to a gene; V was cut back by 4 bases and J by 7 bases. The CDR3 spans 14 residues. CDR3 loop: CASSRTTGGRGYTF. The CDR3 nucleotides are TGCGCCAGCAGCCGAACCACAGGGGGCCGTGGCTACACCTTC.

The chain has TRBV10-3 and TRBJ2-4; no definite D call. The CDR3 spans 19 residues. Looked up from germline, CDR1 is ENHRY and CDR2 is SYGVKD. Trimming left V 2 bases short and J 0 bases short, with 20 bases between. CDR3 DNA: TGTGCCATCAGTGAGAAAGCCCTGTTTGTGGACCTAGCCAAAAACATTCAGTACTTC. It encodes CAISEKALFVDLAKNIQYF.

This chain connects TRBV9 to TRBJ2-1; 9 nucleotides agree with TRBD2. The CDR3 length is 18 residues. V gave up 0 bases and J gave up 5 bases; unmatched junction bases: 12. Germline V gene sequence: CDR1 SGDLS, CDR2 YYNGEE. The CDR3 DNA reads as TGTGCCAGCAGCGTAGGGCTAGCGGGGTCTCGAATTAACAATGAGCAGTTCTTC. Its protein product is CASSVGLAGSRINNEQFF. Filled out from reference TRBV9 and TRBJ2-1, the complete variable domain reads DSGVTQTPKHLITATGQRVTLRCSPRSGDLSVYWYQQSLDQGLQFLIQYYNGEERAKGNILERFSAQQFPDLHSELNLSSLELGDSALYFCASSVGLAGSRINNEQFFGPGTRLTVL.

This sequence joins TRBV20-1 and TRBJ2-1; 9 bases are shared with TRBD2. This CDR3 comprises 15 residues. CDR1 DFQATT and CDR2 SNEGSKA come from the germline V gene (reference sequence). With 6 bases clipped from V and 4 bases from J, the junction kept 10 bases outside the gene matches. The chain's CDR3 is CSASGTSRSYNEQFF. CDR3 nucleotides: TGCAGTGCGTCCGGGACTAGCCGATCGTACAATGAGCAGTTCTTC.

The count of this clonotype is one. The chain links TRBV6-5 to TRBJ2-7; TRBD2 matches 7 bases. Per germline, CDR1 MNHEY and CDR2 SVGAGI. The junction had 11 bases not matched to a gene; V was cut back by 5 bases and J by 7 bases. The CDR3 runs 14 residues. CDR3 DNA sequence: TGTGCCAGCAGTGATGGGGACTACCACAATGAGCAGTACTTC. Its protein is CASSDGDYHNEQYF.

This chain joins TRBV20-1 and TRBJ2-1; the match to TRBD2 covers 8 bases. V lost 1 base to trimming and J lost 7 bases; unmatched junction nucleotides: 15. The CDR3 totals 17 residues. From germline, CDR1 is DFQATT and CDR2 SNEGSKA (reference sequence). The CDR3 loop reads CSARVSHPGLVGNEQFF. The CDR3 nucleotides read TGCAGTGCTAGAGTTTCCCATCCGGGACTAGTAGGGAATGAGCAGTTCTTC.

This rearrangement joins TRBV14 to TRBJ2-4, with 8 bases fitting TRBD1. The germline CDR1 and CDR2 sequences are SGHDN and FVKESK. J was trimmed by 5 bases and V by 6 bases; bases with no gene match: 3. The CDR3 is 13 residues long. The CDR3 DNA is TGTGCCAGCAGTGCGGGACAGGAAAACATTCAGTACTTC. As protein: CASSAGQENIQYF.

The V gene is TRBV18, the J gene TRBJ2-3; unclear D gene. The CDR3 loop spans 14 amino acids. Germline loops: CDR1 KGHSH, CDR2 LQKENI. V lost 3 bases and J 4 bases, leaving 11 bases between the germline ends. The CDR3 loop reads CASSPFEGADTQYF. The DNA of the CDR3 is TGTGCCAGCTCACCCTTTGAAGGCGCAGATACGCAGTATTTT.

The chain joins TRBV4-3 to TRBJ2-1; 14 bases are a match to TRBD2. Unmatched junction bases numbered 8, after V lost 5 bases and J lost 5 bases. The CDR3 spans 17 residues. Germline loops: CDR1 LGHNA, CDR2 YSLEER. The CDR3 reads CASSFFGTSGSHNEQFF. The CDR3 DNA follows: TGCGCCAGCAGCTTTTTTGGGACTAGCGGGAGCCACAATGAGCAGTTCTTC.

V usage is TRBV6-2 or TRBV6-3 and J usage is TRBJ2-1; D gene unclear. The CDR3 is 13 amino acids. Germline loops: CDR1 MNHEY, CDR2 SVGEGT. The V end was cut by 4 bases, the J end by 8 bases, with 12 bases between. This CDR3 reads CASSCMGGHEQFF. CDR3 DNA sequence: TGTGCCAGCAGTTGTATGGGTGGGCATGAGCAGTTCTTC.

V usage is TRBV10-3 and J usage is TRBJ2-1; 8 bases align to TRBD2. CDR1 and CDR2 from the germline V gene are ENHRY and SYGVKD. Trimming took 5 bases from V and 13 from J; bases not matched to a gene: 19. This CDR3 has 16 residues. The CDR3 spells CAISRAGDLKGETQFF. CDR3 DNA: TGTGCCATCAGTCGAGCGGGAGATCTAAAGGGGGAGACCCAGTTCTTC.

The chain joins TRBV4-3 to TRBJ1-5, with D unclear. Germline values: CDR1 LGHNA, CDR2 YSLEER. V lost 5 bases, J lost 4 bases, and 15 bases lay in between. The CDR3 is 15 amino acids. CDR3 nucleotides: TGCGCCAGCAGCGCCAGTGGAGGCCAAAATCAGCCCCAGCATTTT. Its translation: CASSASGGQNQPQHF.